The 25 T cell receptor beta chains listed next were all sequenced from one sample in a study of T cell clonality in common variable immunodeficiency. Sequencing used immunoSEQ multiplex PCR; TCRdb keeps in-frame clones, though not all of them. This repertoire lists tens of thousands of clones without singletons; about 1.8% sits in the top ten. The sample consisted of peripheral blood mononuclear cells. The receptors come from a person aged 18 to 70 in good health.

This clone occurred many times. The sequence runs out 3 residues before the end of the CDR3; the remainder is reconstructed from the germline J gene. The gene calls are TRBV20-1 and TRBJ2-2; D is perhaps TRBD1 (5 bases). Germline V CDR1 and CDR2: DFQATT, SNEGSKA (reference sequence). The CDR3 runs to 14 residues. The DNA read from the CDR3 is TGCAGTGCTAGGGTTTCCTCTGGGGCCAACGTG. As protein: CSARVSSGANV. Given in full, the CDR3 is CSARVSSGANVLFF.

A remark on this clone: The CDR3 end is not reached by the read, which stops 3 residues before it; the germline J gene fills it in. The chain recombines TRBV11-2 with TRBJ2-2; 8 bases align to TRBD1. This CDR3 spans 14 amino acids. Germline CDR1 and CDR2: SGHAT and FQNNGV. The sequenced part of the CDR3 DNA is TGTGCCAGCAGCCAACGGACAGGGATAGAAAAG. Amino acid sequence: CASSQRTGIEK. The CDR3 as a whole reads CASSQRTGIEKLFF. Supplemented by reference TRBV11-2 and TRBJ2-2, the full variable domain reads EAGVAQSPRYKIIEKRQSVAFWCNPISGHATLYWYQQILGQGPKLLIQFQNNGVVDDSQLPKDRFSAERLKGVDSTLKIQPAKLEDSAVYLCASSQRTGIEKLFFGEGSRLTVL.

Details on this clone: The CDR3 goes on 3 residues after the read ends, and that part is filled in from the germline J gene. The chain combines TRBV19 with TRBJ1-1; TRBD1 might be the D (6 bases). Trimming removed 7 bases from V and 0 bases from J, with 12 bases in between. Germline V gene data show CDR1 as LNHDA and CDR2 as SQIVND (reference sequence). The CDR3 sequence is 14 residues long. CDR3 protein: CASNLGAMNTEAFF. The covered CDR3 bases are TGTGCCAGTAACTTGGGGGCTATGAACACTGAA.

This clone was observed at least ten times. The germline gene is not matched at one end of the junction; a read error may be the cause. The read finishes 3 residues shy of the CDR3 end, and the germline J gene is used to complete it. The chain is built from TRBV7-7 and TRBJ2-5, with D maybe TRBD1 (6 bases). The CDR3 totals 13 residues. From germline, CDR1 is SSHAT and CDR2 FNYEAQ (reference sequence). This chain's CDR3 is CASSLQGWETQYF. CDR3 DNA (partial): TGTGCTAGCAGCTTACAGGGTTGGGAGACC. Combining the CDR3 with reference TRBV7-7 and TRBJ2-5 gives the whole variable domain GAGVSQSPRYKVTKRGQDVTLRCDPISSHATLYWYQQALGQGPEFLTYFNYEAQPDKSGLPSDRFSAERPEGSISTLTIQRTEQRDSAMYRCASSLQGWETQYFGPGTRLLVL.

This clone appeared many times. The sequenced fragment ends 3 residues before the CDR3 boundary, so the rest is inferred from the germline J gene. The chain couples TRBV5-1 to TRBJ2-2, with D maybe TRBD1 (5 bases). The CDR3 loop spans 14 amino acids. The germline V gene encodes CDR1 SGHRS and CDR2 YFSETQ. Incomplete CDR3 DNA: TGCGCCAGCAGCCTAGGGGCAACTAATGAAAAG. Translated, it gives CASSLGATNEK. The CDR3 in full is CASSLGATNEKLFF.

This clone was observed many times. The read ends 3 residues shy of where the CDR3 ends; the end is completed using the germline J gene. The chain is built from TRBV4-2 and TRBJ1-5; TRBD1 matches 7 bases. The CDR3 contains 15 residues. The trim removed 4 bases at V and 0 bases at J, leaving 3 bases unmatched. Germline CDR1 LGHNA, CDR2 YNFKEQ. Partial CDR3 DNA: TGTGCCAGCAGCCTACAGGGGCATAGCAATCAGCCC. Its protein is CASSLQGHSNQP. The whole CDR3 protein is CASSLQGHSNQPQHF.

This clone was seen many times. The DNA ends 3 residues before the CDR3 does, and the rest of the CDR3 is filled in from the germline J gene. This chain connects TRBV5-1 to TRBJ2-3, with D perhaps TRBD2 (6 bases). Germline V gives CDR1 SGHRS, CDR2 YFSETQ. V lost 2 bases to trimming and J lost 8 bases, with 18 bases between them. This CDR3 region has 15 residues. This chain's CDR3 is CASSFTSSRGGTQYF. Partial CDR3 DNA: TGCGCCAGCAGCTTCACTAGCTCCCGGGGAGGTACG.

Remarks on this clone: From the germline J gene comes the end of the CDR3, since the read stops 3 residues before it. This chain uses TRBV18 with TRBJ1-1; D call uncertain. Trimming left V 1 base short and J 3 bases short, with 9 bases between. The CDR3 contains 14 residues. From germline, CDR1 is KGHSH and CDR2 LQKENI. Incomplete CDR3 DNA: TGTGCCAGCTCACCACAGGGCCGCGACACTGAA. This translates into CASSPQGRDTE. The CDR3 in its entirety is CASSPQGRDTEAFF.

This clone was seen ten or more times. The sequenced fragment ends 3 residues before the CDR3 boundary, so the rest is inferred from the germline J gene. V is TRBV24-1 and J is TRBJ2-3; 7 nucleotides line up with TRBD1. CDR1 KGHDR and CDR2 SFDVKD come from the germline V gene. This CDR3 contains 13 residues. Trimming cost V 9 bases and J 0 bases; bases outside gene matches: 2. CDR3: CATQGESTDTQYF. CDR3 bases read: TGTGCCACCCAGGGGGAGAGCACAGATACG.

This clone came up many times. Sequencing ends 3 residues short of the CDR3 end; the germline J gene provides the rest. The chain couples TRBV5-1 to TRBJ2-2, with a tentative D call TRBD1 (6 bases). The CDR3 sequence is 14 residues long. Germline V gene data show CDR1 as SGHRS and CDR2 as YFSETQ. Deletions cut 8 bases from V and 7 bases from J, with 18 bases between. The CDR3 bases that were read are TGCGCCAGTGGAGGTTGGGACACGGGCGGGGAG. This sequence encodes CASGGWDTGGE. The whole CDR3 is CASGGWDTGGELFF.

This clone appeared many times. The read gets to within 3 residues of the CDR3 end, and the germline J gene fills in the rest. J is TRBJ2-1 and V is TRBV29-1, with 14 bases that match TRBD2. The germline V gene has CDR1 SQVTM and CDR2 ANQGSEA. The CDR3 totals 15 residues. The trim removed 5 bases at V and 6 bases at J, leaving 6 bases unmatched. The sequenced CDR3 bases are TGCAGCGTTTGGGGACTAGCGGGAGAATCCAATGAG. Translated, it gives CSVWGLAGESNE. The complete CDR3 reads CSVWGLAGESNEQFF.

This clone was recorded at least ten times. Sequencing ends 3 residues short of the CDR3 end; the germline J gene provides the rest. The V gene is TRBV11-3, the J gene TRBJ1-6, with 9 bases lining up with TRBD1. The germline V gene encodes CDR1 SGHNT and CDR2 YENEEA. Trimming removed 3 bases from V and 7 bases from J; junction bases left unmatched: 1. The CDR3 consists of 14 residues. The CDR3 is CASSLGTGNSPLHF. The part of the CDR3 DNA that was read is TGTGCCAGCAGCTTGGGGACAGGGAATTCACCC.

This clone was seen ten or more times. The read gets to within 3 residues of the CDR3 end, and the germline J gene fills in the rest. V gene TRBV20-1 combines with J gene TRBJ1-2, with 7 positions matching TRBD1. Germline V CDR1 and CDR2: DFQATT, SNEGSKA (reference sequence). Losses at the gene ends were 3 bases for V and 2 bases for J; bases not matched to a gene: 9. This CDR3 contains 15 residues. The part of the CDR3 DNA that was read is TGCAGTGCTAGGACCCCCGGGACAGTAAACTATGGC. Protein sequence: CSARTPGTVNYG. The whole CDR3 reads CSARTPGTVNYGYTF.

This clone was detected many times. The DNA ends 3 residues before the CDR3 does, and the rest of the CDR3 is filled in from the germline J gene. The chain joins TRBV7-9 to TRBJ2-7; D is unclear. V was cut by 5 bases and J by 2 bases, with 13 bases left in between. The CDR3 is 14 amino acids. Germline CDR1 SEHNR, CDR2 FQNEAQ (reference sequence). CDR3 region: CASSPPQKTYEQYF. Partial CDR3 DNA: TGTGCCAGCAGCCCCCCTCAGAAAACCTACGAG.

Many counts were recorded for this clone. Read sequence stops 3 residues before the CDR3 end, and the germline J gene provides the missing end. This sequence joins TRBV6-2 or TRBV6-3 and TRBJ2-5, with a tentative D call TRBD2 (5 bases). V was cut by 6 bases and J by 6 bases, with 14 bases left in between. Germline CDR1 is MNHEY and CDR2 is SVGEGT. The CDR3 has 13 residues. Partial CDR3 DNA: TGTGCCAGCAGACCTACTAGTTATAAGACC. Translation: CASRPTSYKT. Given in full, the CDR3 is CASRPTSYKTQYF.

The table lists this clone with many counts. The read stops 3 residues short of the end of the CDR3; the missing end is completed from the germline J gene. The chain recombines TRBV4-2 with TRBJ2-1; TRBD2 might be the D (6 bases). CDR3 size: 17 residues. Trimming removed 4 bases from V and 2 bases from J, with 18 bases in between. CDR1 is LGHNA, CDR2 YNFKEQ, per germline. The CDR3 DNA, read in part, is TGTGCCAGCAGCCGCAACGCGGGATCGGGTGCCTACAATGAG. Translating gives CASSRNAGSGAYNE. The entire CDR3 protein is CASSRNAGSGAYNEQFF.

At least ten counts were recorded for this clone. The read finishes 3 residues shy of the CDR3 end, and the germline J gene is used to complete it. The V call is TRBV5-1, the J call TRBJ1-1, with 10 nucleotides matching TRBD1. Trimming cost V 4 bases and J 2 bases; bases outside gene matches: 11. Germline values: CDR1 SGHRS, CDR2 YFSETQ. This CDR3 spans 17 amino acids. Here the CDR3 reads CASSQRPGQGTNTEAFF. The covered CDR3 bases are TGCGCCAGCAGCCAAAGACCGGGACAGGGGACCAACACTGAA. Variable domain in full (rest from reference TRBV5-1 and TRBJ1-1): KAGVTQTPRYLIKTRGQQVTLSCSPISGHRSVSWYQQTPGQGLQFLFEYFSETQRNKGNFPGRFSGRQFSNSRSEMNVSTLELGDSALYLCASSQRPGQGTNTEAFFGQGTRLTVV.

This clone was picked up many times. The read falls 3 residues short of the CDR3 end, and the missing part is taken from the germline J gene. The J gene is TRBJ2-7, the V gene TRBV7-6; D gene ambiguous. Germline CDR1 reads SGHVS; CDR2 reads FNYEAQ. The CDR3 sequence is 14 residues long. V lost 2 bases to trimming and J lost 5 bases, with 13 bases between them. Incomplete CDR3 DNA: TGTGCCAGCAGCTTACTTTCCAGTTTCGACGAG. Translating it yields CASSLLSSFDE. The whole CDR3 sequence is CASSLLSSFDEQYF. The full variable domain, its missing parts supplied by reference TRBV7-6 and TRBJ2-7, is GAGVSQSPRYKVTKRGQDVALRCDPISGHVSLYWYRQALGQGPEFLTYFNYEAQQDKSGLPNDRFSAERPEGSISTLTIQRTEQRDSAMYRCASSLLSSFDEQYFGPGTRLTVT.

In this sample, this clone turned up many times. From the germline J gene comes the end of the CDR3, since the read stops 3 residues before it. This chain joins TRBV5-4 and TRBJ2-3; the match to TRBD2 covers 12 bases. This CDR3 is 16 amino acids long. Germline loops: CDR1 SGHNT, CDR2 YYREEE (reference sequence). J was trimmed by 4 bases and V by 3 bases; bases with no gene match: 6. The DNA read from the CDR3 is TGTGCCAGCAGCTCGCTAGCGGGAGGGACCTCAGATACG. It is translated as CASSSLAGGTSDT. The whole CDR3 region reads CASSSLAGGTSDTQYF. Filled out from reference TRBV5-4 and TRBJ2-3, the complete variable domain reads ETGVTQSPTHLIKTRGQQVTLRCSSQSGHNTVSWYQQALGQGPQFIFQYYREEENGRGNFPPRFSGLQFPNYSSELNVNALELDDSALYLCASSSLAGGTSDTQYFGPGTRLTVL.

Ten or more counts support this clone. Sequencing ends 3 residues short of the CDR3 end; the germline J gene provides the rest. The chain is built from TRBV5-1 and TRBJ2-5; D possibly corresponds to TRBD1 (5 bases). Germline V CDR1 and CDR2: SGHRS, YFSETQ. CDR3 size: 14 residues. With 0 bases removed from V and 2 bases from J, the gap between germline ends came to 8 bases. The chain's CDR3 is CASSLVGAQETQYF. The CDR3 DNA, read in part, is TGCGCCAGCAGCTTGGTAGGGGCGCAAGAGACC. Full variable domain (remainder filled in from reference TRBV5-1 and TRBJ2-5): KAGVTQTPRYLIKTRGQQVTLSCSPISGHRSVSWYQQTPGQGLQFLFEYFSETQRNKGNFPGRFSGRQFSNSRSEMNVSTLELGDSALYLCASSLVGAQETQYFGPGTRLLVL.

In this sample, this clone turned up many times. The CDR3 end is not reached by the read, which stops 3 residues before it; the germline J gene fills it in. V and J are TRBV7-2 and TRBJ2-7; 7 nucleotides align to TRBD2. Germline values: CDR1 SGHTA, CDR2 FQGNSA. This CDR3 contains 13 residues. The trim removed 5 bases at V and 1 base at J, leaving 2 bases unmatched. The CDR3 spells CASSGAGSYEQYF. The DNA read from the CDR3 is TGTGCCAGCAGCGGAGCGGGGTCCTACGAG.

As for this clone: A much more abundant neighbour one base away suggests this may be a read error. The read is 3 residues too short to cover the CDR3 end, so that end is filled in from the germline J gene. The rearrangement links TRBV5-1 to TRBJ2-5; D assignment may be TRBD1 or TRBD2 (5 bases each). CDR3 length equals 14 residues. The germline gives CDR1 SGHRS, CDR2 YFSETQ. The CDR3 region is CASTNTGGTDTQYF. The CDR3 bases that were read are TGCGCCAGCACGAATACAGGAGGCACAGATACC.

This clone has ten or more counts. From the germline J gene comes the end of the CDR3, since the read stops 3 residues before it. The chain joins TRBV5-6 to TRBJ1-2, with 7 bases identical to TRBD1. The CDR3 extends over 13 amino acids. Germline V lookup: CDR1 SGHDT, CDR2 YYEEEE. V lost 0 bases to trimming and J lost 4 bases; unmatched junction nucleotides: 0. The CDR3 sequence is CASSLGDSYGYTF. CDR3 DNA (partial): TGTGCCAGCAGCTTGGGGGACAGCTATGGC.

The sample holds a few counts of this clone. Sequencing ends 3 residues short of the CDR3 end; the germline J gene provides the rest. The chain employs TRBV18 and TRBJ1-1; 10 bases are a match to TRBD1. This CDR3 is 14 amino acids long. The trim removed 3 bases at V and 4 bases at J, leaving 2 bases unmatched. Germline V gene sequence: CDR1 KGHSH, CDR2 LQKENI. The DNA read from the CDR3 is TGTGCCAGCTCACCGGGACAGGGGACCACTGAA. Protein sequence: CASSPGQGTTE. The entire CDR3 protein is CASSPGQGTTEAFF. Full variable domain (remainder filled in from reference TRBV18 and TRBJ1-1): NAGVMQNPRHLVRRRGQEARLRCSPMKGHSHVYWYRQLPEEGLKFMVYLQKENIIDESGMPKERFSAEFPKEGPSILRIQQVVRGDSAAYFCASSPGQGTTEAFFGQGTRLTVV.

This clone appeared many times. The missing CDR3 end, 3 residues past where the read stops, is filled in from the germline J gene. V usage is TRBV5-1 and J usage is TRBJ2-3; TRBD2 might be the D (5 bases). V lost 0 bases and J lost 3, with 8 bases in between. The germline V gene encodes CDR1 SGHRS and CDR2 YFSETQ. This CDR3 spans 14 amino acids. The CDR3 spells CASSLGVATDTQYF. CDR3 DNA (partial): TGCGCCAGCAGCTTGGGAGTAGCGACAGATACG.